This T cell receptor (beta chain) was recorded in a study of intratumoral heterogeneity in liver cancer. Method: immunoSEQ multiplex PCR; TCRdb's copy keeps in-frame clones and lacks some. Counted here are 5,500 to 6,000 clones, approximately 72% occurring once; the ten biggest clones make up about a fifth. This CDR3 is built from 15 residues. Unmatched junction bases numbered 8, after V lost 4 bases and J lost 5 bases. Germline V gene data show CDR1 as SGHRS and CDR2 as YFSETQ. All patients had early-stage hepatocellular carcinoma and were untreated before surgical resection. Sampled areas showed no macroscopic evidence of necrosis or hemorrhage.

This rearrangement joins TRBV5-1 to TRBJ2-5, with TRBD2 identical over 10 bases. This clonotype originated in a man aged 65 to 79 with hepatocellular carcinoma. This specimen consisted of tumor-adjacent normal tissue, obtained before any cancer treatment. CDR3 residues: CASSVASGGPETQYF. As DNA, the CDR3 is TGCGCCAGCAGCGTAGCTAGCGGGGGCCCGGAGACCCAGTACTTC.